Sequencing of this T cell receptor beta chain was carried out in a study of T cell responses to AZD1222 COVID-19 vaccine. Study observations and caveats: It was only a handful of AZD1222 recipients who were seropositive at baseline. Spike-wide coverage was observed for vaccine-associated CD4 TCRs, with dominant responses at 160-218 and 743-854. Clonal diversity may have been underestimated in mostly white British donors.

This clone was observed once. The antigen is undetermined. The assay was immunoSEQ multiplex PCR, and TCRdb's table has in-frame clones only and misses some. The table shows 110,000 to 150,000 clones, with 80% to 95% occurring only once. The CDR3 is 13 amino acids. Trimming removed 3 bases from V and 8 bases from J; junction bases left unmatched: 5. CDR1 KGHSH and CDR2 LQKENI come from the germline V gene. Whether given at about 4 or about 12 weeks, second doses were pooled. The input for sequencing was peripheral blood, taken 28 days after the second AZD1222 dose. This clonotype was sampled from an adult who received the AZD1222 COVID-19 vaccine. The chain carries TRBV18 and TRBJ1-1; 8 bases agree with TRBD1. CDR3 in amino acids: CASSPDRGAEAFF. CDR3 coding DNA: TGTGCCAGCTCACCCGACAGGGGAGCCGAAGCTTTCTTT.